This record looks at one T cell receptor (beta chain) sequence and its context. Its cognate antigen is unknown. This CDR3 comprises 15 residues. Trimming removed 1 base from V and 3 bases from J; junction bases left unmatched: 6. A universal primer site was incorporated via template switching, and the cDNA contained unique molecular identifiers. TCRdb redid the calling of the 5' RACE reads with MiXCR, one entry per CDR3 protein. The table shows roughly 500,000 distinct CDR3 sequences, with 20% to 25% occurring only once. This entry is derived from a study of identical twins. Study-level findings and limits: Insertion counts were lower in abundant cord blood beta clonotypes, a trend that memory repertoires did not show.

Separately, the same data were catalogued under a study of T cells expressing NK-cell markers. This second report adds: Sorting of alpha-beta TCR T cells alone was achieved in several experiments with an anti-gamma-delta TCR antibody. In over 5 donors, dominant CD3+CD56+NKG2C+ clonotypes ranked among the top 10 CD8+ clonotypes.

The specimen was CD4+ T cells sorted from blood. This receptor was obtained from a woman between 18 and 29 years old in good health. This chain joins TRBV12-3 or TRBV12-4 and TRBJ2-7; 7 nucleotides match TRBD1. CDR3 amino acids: CASSLDTGENYEQYF. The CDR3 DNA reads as TGTGCCAGCAGTTTAGATACAGGGGAAAACTACGAGCAGTACTTC.